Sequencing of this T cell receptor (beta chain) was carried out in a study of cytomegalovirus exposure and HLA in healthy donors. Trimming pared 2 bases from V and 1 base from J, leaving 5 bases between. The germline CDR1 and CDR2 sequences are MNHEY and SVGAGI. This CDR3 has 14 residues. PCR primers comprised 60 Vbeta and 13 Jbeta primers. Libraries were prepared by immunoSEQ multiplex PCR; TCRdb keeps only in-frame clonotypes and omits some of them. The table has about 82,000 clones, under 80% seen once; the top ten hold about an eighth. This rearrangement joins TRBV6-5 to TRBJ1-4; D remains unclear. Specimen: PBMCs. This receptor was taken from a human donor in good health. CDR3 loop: CASSYGRTNEKLFF. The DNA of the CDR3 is TGTGCCAGCAGTTACGGCAGAACTAATGAAAAACTGTTTTTT.